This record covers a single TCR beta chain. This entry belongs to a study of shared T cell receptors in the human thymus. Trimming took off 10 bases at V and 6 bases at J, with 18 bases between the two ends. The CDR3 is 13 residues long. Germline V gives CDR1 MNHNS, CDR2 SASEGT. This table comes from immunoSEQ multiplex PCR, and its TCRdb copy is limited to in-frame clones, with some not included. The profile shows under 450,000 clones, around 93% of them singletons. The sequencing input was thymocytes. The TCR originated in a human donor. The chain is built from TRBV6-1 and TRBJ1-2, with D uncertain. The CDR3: CAISDRGWDGYTF. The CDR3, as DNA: TGTGCCATCTCGGACCGAGGGTGGGATGGCTACACCTTC.